Below, one T cell receptor (beta chain) is given with its context. Assay: immunoSEQ multiplex PCR; the TCRdb copy retains only in-frame clones and omits some. In the table there are 90,000 or so clones, 85% of which are singletons. This entry belongs to a study of cytomegalovirus exposure and HLA in healthy donors. The CDR3 sequence is 18 residues long. In germline, CDR1 is SGDLS, CDR2 YYNGEE. The J segment lost 5 bases and the V segment lost 0 bases, leaving 17 bases of the junction unmatched. The source of this sequence is a man younger than 35 in good health and CMV-seropositive. The specimen was PBMCs. J is TRBJ2-7 and V is TRBV9; 7 bases agree with TRBD2. This CDR3 reads CASSVGRDVREQVHEQYF. The CDR3 bases are TGTGCCAGCAGCGTAGGAAGGGACGTGCGGGAGCAGGTCCACGAGCAGTACTTC. Combining the CDR3 with reference TRBV9 and TRBJ2-7 gives the whole variable domain DSGVTQTPKHLITATGQRVTLRCSPRSGDLSVYWYQQSLDQGLQFLIQYYNGEERAKGNILERFSAQQFPDLHSELNLSSLELGDSALYFCASSVGRDVREQVHEQYFGPGTRLTVT.